The TCR beta chain described here comes from a study of human T cells and chemical hapten exposure. Background on the study: Largely, small differences in pooled library volume made per-sample TCR yields vary. Overall study results and limits: DPC sensitization produced no change in TCRs with frequency above 1 in 1000.

Germline loops: CDR1 SQVTM, CDR2 ANQGSEA. Germline trimming cut 3 bases from V and 4 bases from J; bases unmatched to any gene: 8. This CDR3 spans 14 amino acids. The template was total RNA from unfractionated whole blood. This clonotype appeared a few times. Its specificity is not known. The study's library attached unique molecular identifiers to single cDNA molecules. Per the original methods: Just over 95,000 TCRs per sample was the median, with a range of about 20,000 to 700,000. TCRdb reanalysed the 5' RACE reads using MiXCR and keeps one entry per CDR3 protein. These V and J calls originate from TCRdb's pipeline instead of the authors' own analysis. Counted here are 95,000 to 120,000 distinct CDR3 sequences, roughly 19% occurring once; the ten biggest clones make up roughly 2.8%.

This clonotype was sampled from a human donor in good health. The V gene is TRBV29-1, the J gene TRBJ2-5; the match to TRBD2 covers 7 bases. The CDR3 spells CSVDIAGVGETQYF. DNA for the CDR3: TGCAGCGTTGATATCGCGGGAGTGGGAGAGACCCAGTACTTC.